This entry is about one T cell receptor (beta chain). The data stem from a study of technical replicates of blood from a few donors. This CDR3 region has 15 residues. V shed 3 bases and J 3 bases; nucleotides not matched to a gene: 8. The V gene's germline CDR1 is ENHRY and CDR2 SYGVKD. Clones were sequenced by immunoSEQ multiplex PCR, and TCRdb holds only the in-frame ones, with some missing. The sample holds 65,000 to 85,000 clones, 95% to 97% seen once. The origin of this receptor is a human donor in good health. Sequenced sample: T cells isolated from PBMCs. This chain links TRBV10-3 with TRBJ2-7, with TRBD1 identical over 7 bases. The CDR3 region has the DNA TGTGCCATCAGTGATCGAGACAGGGCTCTCTACGAGCAGTACTTC. Translating gives CAISDRDRALYEQYF.